These T cell receptor beta chains were read from a single sample in a study of blood T cell repertoires in COVID-19. Profiling relied on immunoSEQ multiplex PCR, and the TCRdb table lists in-frame clones only, not all of them. The sample contains around 230,000 clones, roughly four fifths of which appear only once. Sequencing was done on a sample of peripheral blood. These receptors were obtained from a woman aged 40-49 years with active or convalescent COVID-19. Both conserved end residues are part of each CDR3. D genes are given only for firm matches. Clone size is given for some rows only: seen once, a few or many times, or a class if the clone is expanded.

v_call	j_call	d_call	clone_size	cdr3_aa	cdr3_nt
TRBV11-3	TRBJ1-2	TRBD1	few	CASSRSGTEDYGYTF	TGTGCCAGCAGCAGATCCGGGACAGAGGACTATGGCTACACCTTC
TRBV5-1	TRBJ1-2	TRBD1	NA	CASSWTGDRSYTF	TGCGCCAGCAGCTGGACAGGGGATCGGAGCTACACCTTC
TRBV13	TRBJ2-3	TRBD2	NA	CASSLFTLQVAGSNSDTQYF	TGTGCCAGCAGCTTATTTACCCTCCAGGTAGCGGGATCTAACTCAGATACGCAGTATTTT
TRBV24-1	TRBJ2-2	TRBD1	NA	CATRTGVTTGELFF	TGTGCCACCAGAACAGGGGTTACGACCGGGGAGCTGTTTTTT
TRBV7-2	TRBJ1-5	NA	NA	CASSLVADQPQHF	TGTGCCAGCAGCTTAGTAGCCGATCAGCCCCAGCATTTT
TRBV12-5	TRBJ1-2	NA	NA	CASGLTREDYGYTF	TGTGCTAGTGGTTTGACCCGGGAGGACTATGGCTACACCTTC
TRBV7-2	TRBJ1-3	NA	NA	CASSFVYSPGNTIYF	TGTGCCAGCAGCTTTGTTTACAGCCCCGGAAACACCATATATTTT
TRBV29-1	TRBJ2-3	NA	NA	CSVERGPSTDTQYF	TGCAGCGTTGAAAGGGGCCCAAGCACAGATACGCAGTATTTT
TRBV11-3	TRBJ2-2	TRBD2	NA	CASSSYSGRAGSGELFF	TGTGCCAGCAGCTCCTATAGCGGGAGGGCCGGTAGCGGGGAGCTGTTTTTT
TRBV6-5	TRBJ2-7	NA	NA	CASSHWDIFSYEQYF	TGTGCCAGCAGCCACTGGGACATATTCTCCTACGAGCAGTACTTC
TRBV4-1	TRBJ2-2	TRBD2	NA	CASSRLAGFGELFF	TGCGCCAGCAGCCGTCTAGCGGGATTCGGGGAGCTGTTTTTT
TRBV24-1	TRBJ2-5	TRBD2	NA	CATSEVAVSGRARETQYF	TGTGCCACCAGTGAGGTCGCTGTTAGCGGGAGGGCCCGGGAGACCCAGTACTTC
TRBV30	TRBJ1-1	TRBD1	NA	CAWSRQGNTEAFF	TGTGCCTGGAGTAGACAGGGGAACACTGAAGCTTTCTTT
TRBV7-3	TRBJ2-2	TRBD1	NA	CASSIQGVQSTGELFF	TGTGCCAGCAGCATCCAGGGGGTCCAGTCAACCGGGGAGCTGTTTTTT
TRBV4-2	TRBJ1-5	TRBD1	NA	CASSQDWGGTGIYSNQPQHF	TGTGCCAGCAGCCAAGATTGGGGGGGGACAGGAATTTATAGCAATCAGCCCCAGCATTTT
TRBV7-9	TRBJ1-2	NA	NA	CASSLAEGRSSYGYTF	TGTGCCAGCAGCTTAGCGGAGGGCCGGTCATCCTATGGCTACACCTTC